The T cell receptor beta chain under discussion was sequenced for a study of cytomegalovirus exposure and HLA in healthy donors. Findings and caveats of the study: Later analysis found that TCR beta chains associated with HLA were more clonally expanded than other, equally common chains. V- and J-gene trimming in TCR beta was tied to a missense DCLRE1C variant by an analysis performed later.

Trimming removed 3 bases at V and 4 bases at J, with 12 bases between. CDR1 and CDR2 (germline): SNHLY, FYNNEI. CDR3 length: 14 amino acids. It was with 60 Vbeta and 13 Jbeta primers that the PCR ran. Data came from immunoSEQ multiplex PCR; TCRdb stores just in-frame clones and leaves some out. The sample lists 170,000 or so clones; 70% to 90% were seen once. Concerning this clone: Its target is not known.

What was sequenced was PBMCs. This receptor was obtained from a girl aged 10 to 17 in good health and CMV-seropositive. This chain links TRBV2 with TRBJ1-2, with D perhaps TRBD1 (5 bases). The CDR3 DNA follows: TGTGCCAGCAGTGATGGGGCCAGGACCTATGGCTACACCTTC. This encodes CASSDGARTYGYTF.